What follows is one TCR beta chain and its context. Germline lookup yields CDR1 SGHTA and CDR2 FQGTGA. The CDR3 has 20 residues. J gave up 8 bases and V 5 bases, and 21 bases lay outside the gene matches. These data belong to a study of T cell changes during pregnancy in multiple sclerosis. Using immunoSEQ multiplex PCR, the repertoire was profiled, and TCRdb retains in-frame clones only, with some absent. The top ten hold roughly an eighth of the sample, which has 30,000 to 35,000 clones, about nine tenths seen once. The genes are TRBV7-3 and TRBJ2-1, with TRBD2 matching over 13 bases. The TCR sequence derives from a female donor with multiple sclerosis, enrolled in a pregnancy study. The sample was CD8+ T cells from peripheral blood mononuclear cells, taken in the first trimester of pregnancy. CDR3 nucleotides: TGTGCCAGCAGCCACCTTGGGACTAGCGGGAAAGGAGGAACACCGGATGAGCAGTTCTTC. It specifies CASSHLGTSGKGGTPDEQFF.